The 24 T cell receptor beta chains listed next were all sequenced from one sample in a study of PD-1 blockade in classical Hodgkin lymphoma. Every patient had relapsed following autologous stem cell transplantation, and cohorts differed in brentuximab vedotin exposure. This table comes from immunoSEQ multiplex PCR, and its TCRdb copy is limited to in-frame clones, with some not included. The profile shows about 41,000 clones, roughly 80% of them singletons. Material: peripheral blood mononuclear cells (PBMCs), obtained at baseline. All receptors come from a human donor with classical Hodgkin lymphoma.

This chain uses TRBV6-6 with TRBJ1-2; D is possibly TRBD1 (5 bases). The CDR3 totals 16 residues. Germline CDR1 is MNHNY and CDR2 is SVGAGI (reference sequence). Trimming left V 6 bases short and J 1 base short, with 18 bases between. In nucleotides, the CDR3 is TGTGCCAGCAGCTCCAATCGGGGCGGACTTAACTATGGCTACACCTTC. It is translated as CASSSNRGGLNYGYTF.

The genes are TRBV6-6 and TRBJ1-1, with 8 bases that match TRBD1. Germline-derived CDR1 and CDR2 are MNHNY and SVGAGI (reference sequence). The CDR3 runs 12 residues. V shed 6 bases, J shed 8 bases, and the junction held 5 bases outside the gene matches. The CDR3 DNA sequence: TGTGCCAGCAGGGATGGACAGGGAGAAGCTTTCTTT. This codes for CASRDGQGEAFF.

CDR3 amino acids: CASSYYPDRNQPQHF. CDR3 DNA sequence: TGTGCCAGCAGTTACTACCCGGACAGGAATCAGCCCCAGCATTTT. V and J are TRBV6-6 and TRBJ1-5; 7 bases agree with TRBD1. Germline loops: CDR1 MNHNY, CDR2 SVGAGI (reference sequence). V was pared by 1 base and J by 4 bases, with 4 bases of the junction left unmatched. This CDR3 is built from 15 residues.

The chain has TRBV6-1 and TRBJ1-5; no reliable D call. The CDR3 is 12 residues long. Trimming stripped 1 base from V and 11 bases from J, with 9 bases between. Per germline, CDR1 MNHNS and CDR2 SASEGT. CDR3 in amino acids: CASSEVSAAQHF. The CDR3 coding sequence is TGTGCCAGCAGTGAAGTTTCGGCAGCCCAGCATTTT.

V usage is TRBV28 and J usage is TRBJ2-7; D might be TRBD2 (5 bases). The V end was cut by 4 bases, the J end by 5 bases, with 18 bases between. Germline CDR1 reads MDHEN; CDR2 reads SYDVKM. This CDR3 is built from 15 residues. DNA for the CDR3: TGTGCCAGCAGTTCCCTAAAGCGGCCAACGGACGAGCAGTACTTC. Translated: CASSSLKRPTDEQYF.

This rearrangement joins TRBV27 to TRBJ1-5, with D hard to call. This CDR3 has 15 amino acids. Germline CDR1 is MNHEY and CDR2 is SMNVEV (reference sequence). V was trimmed by 4 bases and J by 6 bases, leaving 16 bases between them. DNA of the CDR3: TGTGCCAGCAGTTCCCGGGCCATCGAGGGTCAGCCCCAGCATTTT. Its protein is CASSSRAIEGQPQHF.

This clone was seen a single time. The chain joins TRBV6-6 to TRBJ1-2; possibly TRBD1 for D (5 bases). Trimming stripped 6 bases from V and 4 bases from J, with 12 bases between. Germline CDR1 MNHNY, CDR2 SVGAGI (reference sequence). CDR3 length equals 13 residues. CDR3 protein: CASSPLGVYGYTF. In DNA form, the CDR3 reads TGTGCCAGCAGCCCGTTGGGGGTCTATGGCTACACCTTC.

This sequence joins TRBV14 and TRBJ2-3; 7 bases are shared with TRBD2. J was trimmed by 0 bases and V by 4 bases; bases with no gene match: 4. This CDR3 spans 15 amino acids. Germline V gives CDR1 SGHDN, CDR2 FVKESK. CDR3 in amino acids: CASSLRLASTDTQYF. CDR3 nucleotides: TGTGCCAGCAGCCTCCGACTAGCTAGCACAGATACGCAGTATTTT.

The chain carries TRBV7-8 and TRBJ1-2, with D tentatively TRBD1 (5 bases). With 3 bases removed from V and 0 bases from J, the gap between germline ends came to 11 bases. The CDR3 consists of 15 residues. Germline CDR1 is SGHVS and CDR2 is FQNEAQ. The CDR3 here is CASSLRGSSNYGYTF. The DNA for the CDR3 is TGTGCCAGCAGCTTGAGGGGCAGCTCTAACTATGGCTACACCTTC.

This clone appeared once. The J gene is TRBJ1-6, the V gene TRBV27, with D perhaps matching TRBD1 (6 bases). Trimming pared 10 bases from V and 7 bases from J, leaving 20 bases between. This CDR3 has 15 residues. Germline lookup yields CDR1 MNHEY and CDR2 SMNVEV (reference sequence). The CDR3 DNA reads TGTGCCACCTCGACATTGGGGCAGGGGAATTCACCCCTCCACTTT. Residues: CATSTLGQGNSPLHF.

The chain couples TRBV7-9 to TRBJ1-5; 7 nucleotides align to TRBD1. Germline trimming cut 2 bases from V and 0 bases from J; bases unmatched to any gene: 4. This CDR3 spans 16 amino acids. CDR1 is SEHNR, CDR2 FQNEAQ, per germline (reference sequence). The CDR3 protein is CASSLWQGDSNQPQHF. CDR3 DNA: TGTGCCAGCAGCTTATGGCAGGGGGATAGCAATCAGCCCCAGCATTTT. Using reference TRBV7-9 and TRBJ1-5 for the parts outside the CDR3, the full variable domain is DTGVSQNPRHKITKRGQNVTFRCDPISEHNRLYWYRQTLGQGPEFLTYFQNEAQLEKSRLLSDRFSAERPKGSFSTLEIQRTEQGDSAMYLCASSLWQGDSNQPQHFGDGTRLSIL.

V usage is TRBV7-2 and J usage is TRBJ1-1; D is uncertain. V was pared by 5 bases and J by 5 bases, with 18 bases between. Germline lookup yields CDR1 SGHTA and CDR2 FQGNSA. This CDR3 is built from 15 residues. CDR3 region: CASSRSGGVWTEAFF. The CDR3 DNA reads TGTGCCAGCAGCCGATCAGGCGGGGTTTGGACTGAAGCTTTCTTT.

The chain has TRBV18 and TRBJ1-1; TRBD1 might be the D (5 bases). This CDR3 contains 14 residues. Looked up from germline, CDR1 is KGHSH and CDR2 is LQKENI. The ends were cut back, 3 bases at V and 4 bases at J, with 12 bases in the middle. For the CDR3, the DNA is TGTGCCAGCTCACCTCTGGGGGGACCCACTGAAGCTTTCTTT. Amino acids: CASSPLGGPTEAFF.

This rearrangement joins TRBV27 to TRBJ2-7, with D perhaps given as TRBD1 or TRBD2 (5 bases each). The V and J ends lost 3 bases and 2 bases respectively, with 14 bases between them. Looked up from germline, CDR1 is MNHEY and CDR2 is SMNVEV (reference sequence). The CDR3 sequence is 15 residues long. The DNA for the CDR3 is TGTGCCAGCAGTTTCGCAGGGACCCTCCCCTACGAGCAGTACTTC. Its translation is CASSFAGTLPYEQYF.

This chain links TRBV10-1 with TRBJ1-3; D not resolved. This CDR3 is 20 amino acids long. V gave up 0 bases and J gave up 0 bases, with 21 bases separating them. Per the germline V gene, CDR1 is WNHNN and CDR2 is SYGVQD (reference sequence). The CDR3 region is CASSESDPDDGGLSGNTIYF. The CDR3 nucleotides are TGCGCCAGCAGTGAGTCCGACCCTGACGATGGAGGCCTCTCTGGAAACACCATATATTTT.

The table lists this clone with a few counts. J is TRBJ1-1 and V is TRBV7-8; D remains unclear. V lost 1 base to trimming and J lost 2 bases, with 8 bases between them. This CDR3 comprises 14 residues. Germline CDR1 SGHVS, CDR2 FQNEAQ. In nucleotides, the CDR3 is TGTGCCAGCAGCTTAGAGCTAGATAACACTGAAGCTTTCTTT. Its translation is CASSLELDNTEAFF.

This chain uses TRBV28 with TRBJ1-3; D possibly corresponds to TRBD1 (5 bases). The germline gives CDR1 MDHEN, CDR2 SYDVKM. V lost 6 bases, J lost 5 bases, and 17 bases lay in between. CDR3 length equals 15 residues. CDR3 in amino acids: CASRPGGSARNTIYF. The CDR3 nucleotides read TGTGCCAGCAGGCCTGGGGGATCGGCGAGAAACACCATATATTTT.

This chain links TRBV29-1 with TRBJ1-4; a weak D match, TRBD1 (6 bases). V dropped 4 bases and J dropped 0 bases, with 9 bases sitting between them. CDR1 is SQVTM and CDR2 is ANQGSEA in the germline V gene. The CDR3 consists of 14 residues. The CDR3 loop is CSVVGGPTNEKLFF. In DNA, the CDR3 is TGCAGCGTTGTAGGGGGACCAACTAATGAAAAACTGTTTTTT.

CDR3 in DNA: TGTGCCAGCAGCTTCCCCTCCCGGCTAGATCTTTCGGGGGCCCAGTACTTC. Translated, it gives CASSFPSRLDLSGAQYF. This chain connects TRBV28 to TRBJ2-5; D may be TRBD2 (6 bases). Germline V gene lookup returns CDR1 MDHEN and CDR2 SYDVKM. This CDR3 spans 17 amino acids. V gave up 6 bases and J gave up 9 bases, with 29 bases separating them.

The rearrangement joins TRBV5-1 to TRBJ1-4, with 10 bases that match TRBD1. Germline-derived CDR1 and CDR2 are SGHRS and YFSETQ. The J segment lost 5 bases and the V segment lost 4 bases, leaving 5 bases of the junction unmatched. The CDR3 has 15 amino acids. The CDR3 protein is CASSPRTGGNEKLFF. In DNA form, the CDR3 reads TGCGCCAGCAGCCCACGGACAGGGGGGAATGAAAAACTGTTTTTT.

The chain is built from TRBV6-1 and TRBJ1-2, with 9 bases aligning to TRBD1. The J segment lost 4 bases and the V segment lost 6 bases, leaving 9 bases of the junction unmatched. There are 15 residues in the CDR3. CDR1 and CDR2 from the germline V gene are MNHNS and SASEGT. This CDR3 reads CASRPGTGMIYGYTF. The CDR3 region has the DNA TGTGCCAGCAGACCCGGGACAGGGATGATCTATGGCTACACCTTC.

The chain couples TRBV6-5 to TRBJ2-7; TRBD2 agrees at 10 bases. J was trimmed by 4 bases and V by 5 bases; bases with no gene match: 8. The CDR3 runs to 15 residues. Germline V gene data show CDR1 as MNHEY and CDR2 as SVGAGI. DNA for the CDR3: TGTGCCAGCAGTCCCCGAGGAGCGGGAGGGTACGAGCAGTACTTC. Protein: CASSPRGAGGYEQYF.

CDR3: CASSFSTGANQPQHF. The CDR3 bases are TGTGCCAGTAGCTTCTCGACAGGAGCCAATCAGCCCCAGCATTTT. The chain has TRBV19 and TRBJ1-5, with a possible D match to TRBD1 (6 bases). The CDR3 length is 15 residues. V lost 6 bases, J lost 3 bases, and 15 bases lay in between. Per germline, CDR1 LNHDA and CDR2 SQIVND (reference sequence).

CDR3: CASSLRQRTDTQYF. In DNA form, the CDR3 reads TGTGCCAGCAGTTTAAGACAACGCACAGATACGCAGTATTTT. V is TRBV27 and J is TRBJ2-3; D not certain. CDR1 is MNHEY, CDR2 SMNVEV, per germline (reference sequence). V was pared by 2 bases and J by 1 base, with 7 bases between. There are 14 residues in the CDR3.